These T cell receptor beta chains were read from a single sample in a study of T cell responses to AZD1222 COVID-19 vaccine. Profiled with immunoSEQ multiplex PCR; TCRdb holds only in-frame clones, not every one. The sample yields 150,000 or so clones, about 93% seen once. The sample was peripheral blood, taken on day 0 of AZD1222 vaccination. Source of these receptors: an adult in good health. Both conserved end residues are part of each CDR3. D genes are given only for firm matches. Where a row states a size, it is once, few, many or the class of an expanded clone; other rows omit it.

v_call: TRBV12-3/TRBV12-4
clone_size: .
j_call: TRBJ1-3
d_call: .
cdr3_aa: CASTLSGNTIYF
cdr3_nt: TGTGCCAGCACACTCTCTGGAAACACCATATATTTT

v_call: TRBV7-9
clone_size: .
j_call: TRBJ1-1
d_call: .
cdr3_aa: CASSIHRTILRDTEAFF
cdr3_nt: TGTGCCAGCAGCATCCATCGGACCATTCTTCGAGACACTGAAGCTTTCTTT

v_call: TRBV18
clone_size: .
j_call: TRBJ1-1
d_call: .
cdr3_aa: CASSPPGTHGGYAFF
cdr3_nt: TGTGCCAGCTCACCACCTGGGACGCATGGGGGATATGCTTTCTTT

v_call: TRBV3-1/TRBV3-2
clone_size: .
j_call: TRBJ2-3
d_call: .
cdr3_aa: CASSRAVVTDTQYF
cdr3_nt: TGTGCCAGCAGCCGAGCGGTTGTCACAGATACGCAGTATTTT

v_call: TRBV4-1
clone_size: .
j_call: TRBJ1-2
d_call: .
cdr3_aa: CASSQGPYGYTF
cdr3_nt: TGCGCCAGCAGCCAAGGACCCTATGGCTACACCTTC

v_call: TRBV3-1/TRBV3-2
clone_size: .
j_call: TRBJ2-3
d_call: TRBD2
cdr3_aa: CASSSSGGAVGTQYF
cdr3_nt: TGTGCCAGCAGCAGTAGCGGGGGTGCGGTAGGTACGCAGTATTTT

v_call: TRBV3-1/TRBV3-2
clone_size: once
j_call: TRBJ1-1
d_call: .
cdr3_aa: CASSRDGMVGVNTEAFF
cdr3_nt: TGTGCCAGCAGCAGGGATGGAATGGTCGGGGTGAACACTGAAGCTTTCTTT

v_call: TRBV4-1
clone_size: .
j_call: TRBJ1-3
d_call: .
cdr3_aa: CASRSGLNSGNTIYF
cdr3_nt: TGCGCCAGCAGATCGGGACTGAACTCTGGAAACACCATATATTTT

v_call: TRBV10-3
clone_size: .
j_call: TRBJ2-7
d_call: .
cdr3_aa: CAISDYRDTAYEQYF
cdr3_nt: TGTGCCATCAGCGATTACCGGGACACCGCCTACGAGCAGTACTTC

v_call: TRBV27
clone_size: .
j_call: TRBJ1-1
d_call: .
cdr3_aa: CASSFGALTEAFF
cdr3_nt: TGTGCCAGCAGTTTTGGGGCCCTCACTGAAGCTTTCTTT

v_call: TRBV7-3
clone_size: .
j_call: TRBJ1-2
d_call: TRBD1
cdr3_aa: CASSQDRDYGYTF
cdr3_nt: TGTGCCAGCAGTCAGGACAGGGACTATGGCTACACCTTC

v_call: TRBV2
clone_size: .
j_call: TRBJ2-2
d_call: TRBD2
cdr3_aa: CASSELPPGLASGELFF
cdr3_nt: TGTGCCAGCAGTGAATTACCTCCGGGACTAGCGTCCGGGGAGCTGTTTTTT

v_call: TRBV11-2
clone_size: .
j_call: TRBJ1-6
d_call: .
cdr3_aa: CASSVSYNSPLHF
cdr3_nt: TGTGCCAGCAGCGTGTCGTATAATTCACCCCTCCACTTT

v_call: TRBV19
clone_size: .
j_call: TRBJ2-1
d_call: TRBD1
cdr3_aa: CASRSQGQGYNEQFF
cdr3_nt: TGTGCCAGTAGGTCCCAGGGACAGGGGTACAATGAGCAGTTCTTC

v_call: TRBV27
clone_size: .
j_call: TRBJ1-6
d_call: .
cdr3_aa: CASSLSSRGGFFGPLHF
cdr3_nt: TGTGCCAGCAGTTTATCATCGCGGGGGGGGTTTTTCGGGCCCCTCCACTTT

v_call: TRBV11-2
clone_size: .
j_call: TRBJ1-2
d_call: .
cdr3_aa: CASSLDFRGYGYTF
cdr3_nt: TGTGCCAGCAGCTTAGACTTCCGGGGCTATGGCTACACCTTC

v_call: TRBV18
clone_size: .
j_call: TRBJ1-1
d_call: TRBD1
cdr3_aa: CASSPAEGGLMNTEAFF
cdr3_nt: TGTGCCAGCTCACCTGCGGAAGGGGGCTTAATGAACACTGAAGCTTTCTTT

v_call: TRBV6-1
clone_size: few
j_call: TRBJ2-3
d_call: TRBD2
cdr3_aa: CASSELAGATDTQYF
cdr3_nt: TGTGCCAGCAGTGAACTAGCGGGGGCCACAGATACGCAGTATTTT

v_call: TRBV4-3
clone_size: .
j_call: TRBJ2-3
d_call: .
cdr3_aa: CASSLTDTDTQYF
cdr3_nt: TGCGCCAGCAGCCTGACAGACACAGATACGCAGTATTTT

v_call: TRBV11-2
clone_size: .
j_call: TRBJ1-3
d_call: .
cdr3_aa: CASSLVGVRDTIYF
cdr3_nt: TGTGCCAGCAGCTTAGTGGGGGTACGAGACACCATATATTTT

v_call: TRBV7-9
clone_size: once
j_call: TRBJ2-7
d_call: .
cdr3_aa: CASSPDSRVYF
cdr3_nt: TGTGCCAGCAGCCCTGACAGCCGAGTGTACTTC

v_call: TRBV6-5
clone_size: .
j_call: TRBJ2-2
d_call: .
cdr3_aa: CASSWAGGELFF
cdr3_nt: TGTGCCAGCAGTTGGGCAGGGGGGGAGCTGTTTTTT

v_call: TRBV28
clone_size: .
j_call: TRBJ2-3
d_call: TRBD2
cdr3_aa: CASSWAGGLIDTQYF
cdr3_nt: TGTGCCAGCAGTTGGGCGGGGGGGCTTATAGATACGCAGTATTTT

v_call: TRBV4-2
clone_size: .
j_call: TRBJ1-6
d_call: .
cdr3_aa: CASSLGPHNSPLHF
cdr3_nt: TGTGCCAGCAGCCTCGGACCCCATAATTCACCCCTCCACTTT

v_call: TRBV3-1/TRBV3-2
clone_size: few
j_call: TRBJ1-6
d_call: .
cdr3_aa: CASSQAQNSPLHF
cdr3_nt: TGTGCCAGCAGCCAAGCCCAGAATTCACCCCTCCACTTT

v_call: TRBV6-5
clone_size: .
j_call: TRBJ1-1
d_call: .
cdr3_aa: CASSFRTGLAEAFF
cdr3_nt: TGTGCCAGCAGTTTCCGAACAGGGTTAGCTGAAGCTTTCTTT

v_call: TRBV5-1
clone_size: .
j_call: TRBJ2-7
d_call: TRBD1
cdr3_aa: CASSFSAGGSYEQYF
cdr3_nt: TGCGCCAGCAGCTTCTCGGCAGGGGGCTCCTACGAGCAGTACTTC

v_call: TRBV5-6
clone_size: .
j_call: TRBJ1-5
d_call: .
cdr3_aa: CASSPGPGAQPQHF
cdr3_nt: TGTGCCAGCAGCCCAGGGCCGGGGGCACAGCCCCAGCATTTT

v_call: TRBV7-9
clone_size: .
j_call: TRBJ1-1
d_call: .
cdr3_aa: CASSPNPEGRTGNTEAFF
cdr3_nt: TGTGCCAGCAGCCCCAATCCGGAGGGGCGCACAGGGAACACTGAAGCTTTCTTT

v_call: TRBV3-1/TRBV3-2
clone_size: few
j_call: TRBJ2-7
d_call: .
cdr3_aa: CASSRAPGLSSGQYF
cdr3_nt: TGTGCCAGCAGCCGAGCCCCCGGACTTAGTTCCGGGCAGTACTTC

v_call: TRBV15
clone_size: .
j_call: TRBJ2-1
d_call: .
cdr3_aa: CATSRISGTAPGEQFF
cdr3_nt: TGTGCCACCAGCAGAATAAGCGGGACAGCACCGGGTGAGCAGTTCTTC